What follows are 30 T cell receptor beta chains derived from one specimen sequenced in a study of T-cell reconstitution after alpha-beta-depleted transplantation in children. TCRbeta library construction was performed incorporating unique molecular identifiers. Each CDR3 protein is one row after TCRdb ran MiXCR on the PCR reads. This repertoire shows about 260,000 distinct CDR3 sequences, 9.5% to 13% found once; its top ten account for around 20%. The specimen comprised peripheral blood, sampled 180 days after TCRalphabeta/CD19-depleted stem cell transplant. These receptors were taken from a male patient between 2 and 10 years old who had a stem cell transplant for chronic granulomatous disease, so the T cells may come from the graft donor.

In its sample, this clonotype was seen many times. V and J are TRBV20-1 and TRBJ2-1; D possibly uses TRBD1 or TRBD2 (6 bases each). Trimming pared 4 bases from V and 5 bases from J, leaving 21 bases between. The CDR3 is made up of 16 amino acids. Germline CDR1 DFQATT, CDR2 SNEGSKA (reference sequence). The CDR3 DNA is TGCAGTGCTATTGGGGGGCGTAGCGCGAAAAACAATGAGCAGTTCTTC. Protein product: CSAIGGRSAKNNEQFF.

Many counts were recorded for this clonotype. The V gene is TRBV7-9, the J gene TRBJ2-1; unclear D gene. The V gene lost 1 base and the J gene lost 3 bases, with 10 bases spanning the gap. This CDR3 comprises 15 residues. The germline V gene encodes CDR1 SEHNR and CDR2 FQNEAQ (reference sequence). CDR3 sequence: CASSLGGIVYNEQFF. The CDR3 DNA follows: TGTGCCAGCAGCTTAGGGGGTATCGTCTACAATGAGCAGTTCTTC.

This clonotype was counted many times. V usage is TRBV14 and J usage is TRBJ2-7, with TRBD1 identical over 8 bases. The CDR3 covers 14 residues. The V and J ends lost 4 bases and 5 bases, in that order; junction bases with no gene match: 7. Per the germline V gene, CDR1 is SGHDN and CDR2 is FVKESK. Here the CDR3 reads CASSPWTGNHEQYF. In DNA, the CDR3 is TGTGCCAGCAGCCCATGGACAGGGAATCACGAGCAGTACTTC.

In this sample, this clonotype turned up many times. V usage is TRBV20-1 and J usage is TRBJ1-5; D is undetermined. CDR1 and CDR2 (germline): DFQATT, SNEGSKA (reference sequence). The CDR3 has 14 amino acids. With 6 bases removed from V and 2 bases from J, the gap between germline ends came to 14 bases. CDR3 residues: CSALVPRGNQPQHF. The CDR3 DNA follows: TGCAGTGCCCTTGTGCCGAGGGGCAATCAGCCCCAGCATTTT.

This clonotype has at least ten counts. The rearrangement links TRBV5-1 to TRBJ1-3; the match to TRBD1 covers 9 bases. This CDR3 contains 14 residues. Germline-derived CDR1 and CDR2 are SGHRS and YFSETQ. Trimming cost V 5 bases and J 4 bases; bases outside gene matches: 4. The CDR3 here is CASSDRGDGNTIYF. DNA of the CDR3: TGCGCCAGCAGTGACAGGGGGGACGGAAACACCATATATTTT.

Ten or more counts support this clonotype. This rearrangement joins TRBV29-1 to TRBJ1-2; D is unresolved. Trimming shortened V by 4 bases and J by 5 bases, and 11 bases separated the two germline ends. Germline CDR1 and CDR2: SQVTM and ANQGSEA. This CDR3 contains 12 residues. CDR3 nucleotide sequence: TGCAGCGTTGTCCCGGGCGTTTATGGCTACACCTTC. It codes for CSVVPGVYGYTF.

This clonotype came up many times. The chain uses TRBV7-9 and TRBJ1-2, with TRBD1 matching 9 bases. This CDR3 spans 16 amino acids. Per the germline V gene, CDR1 is SEHNR and CDR2 is FQNEAQ (reference sequence). The J segment lost 6 bases and the V segment lost 3 bases, leaving 11 bases of the junction unmatched. Here the CDR3 reads CASSFANTGTGNGYTF. The CDR3 DNA reads TGTGCCAGCAGCTTCGCCAATACCGGGACAGGGAATGGCTACACCTTC.

This clonotype showed up many times. This chain links TRBV3-1 with TRBJ1-6; D call uncertain. Germline lookup yields CDR1 LGHDT and CDR2 YNNKEL (reference sequence). Trimming left V 4 bases short and J 4 bases short, with 8 bases between. The CDR3 has 14 residues. As DNA, the CDR3 is TGTGCCAGCAGCCCACGAGGTTATAATTCACCCCTCCACTTT. Its protein is CASSPRGYNSPLHF.

This clonotype was detected many times. The chain recombines TRBV6-5 with TRBJ2-3, with D tentatively TRBD2 (6 bases). This CDR3 spans 16 amino acids. Trimming took off 3 bases at V and 1 base at J, with 14 bases between the two ends. From germline, CDR1 is MNHEY and CDR2 SVGAGI. The CDR3 bases are TGTGCCAGCAGTTATCGCCCACCGGGAGGCACAGATACGCAGTATTTT. Amino acid sequence: CASSYRPPGGTDTQYF.

This clonotype was detected ten times or more. The V call is TRBV5-1, the J call TRBJ2-2; 13 bases are shared with TRBD2. V dropped 0 bases and J dropped 4; count of bases not matched to a gene: 3. CDR1 is SGHRS and CDR2 is YFSETQ in the germline V gene. The CDR3 contains 17 residues. CDR3 loop: CASSLDRLAGGTGELFF. The CDR3, as DNA: TGCGCCAGCAGCTTGGACAGACTAGCGGGGGGCACCGGGGAGCTGTTTTTT.

Concerning this clonotype: The conserved phenylalanine or tryptophan is not found at the CDR3 terminus, so this likely reflects a read error. The chain couples TRBV19 to TRBJ2-6; D is uncertain. Trimming pared 4 bases from V and 0 bases from J, leaving 16 bases between. This CDR3 spans 18 amino acids. Germline CDR1 LNHDA, CDR2 SQIVND (reference sequence). The CDR3 DNA reads TGTGCCAGTAGTAACGCAGGTACCTTTAGCTCTGGGGCCAACGTCCTGACTTCC. It specifies CASSNAGTFSSGANVLTS.

Turning to this clonotype: A much larger clone is a single base away; this may be a read error. The chain employs TRBV20-1 and TRBJ1-6, with a weak D call TRBD1 (6 bases). Germline V gene lookup returns CDR1 DFQATT and CDR2 SNEGSKA (reference sequence). Trimming took 3 bases from V and 9 from J, leaving 15 bases between them. The CDR3 runs 14 residues. CDR3 sequence: CSARAGLGASPLHF. In nucleotides, the CDR3 is TGCAGTGCTAGGGCGGGACTGGGGGCTTCACCCCTCCACTTT.

The table lists this clonotype with many counts. V gene TRBV6-1 combines with J gene TRBJ1-2; 7 bases align to TRBD1. The CDR3 runs to 17 residues. Germline assignment: CDR1 MNHNS and CDR2 SASEGT. V dropped 7 bases and J dropped 7; count of bases not matched to a gene: 21. CDR3 protein: CASTRALGGTGGGGYTF. The CDR3 DNA reads TGTGCCAGCACACGCGCCTTAGGGGGCACCGGGGGCGGTGGCTACACCTTC.

Ten or more counts support this clonotype. This chain uses TRBV20-1 with TRBJ2-1; 9 positions match TRBD2. CDR3 length: 15 residues. Per the germline V gene, CDR1 is DFQATT and CDR2 is SNEGSKA (reference sequence). Trimming at V came to 5 bases and at J to 6 bases, leaving 11 bases not matched to a gene. This chain's CDR3 is CSAHHSGGKLNEQFF. DNA for the CDR3: TGCAGTGCTCACCATAGCGGGGGAAAACTCAATGAGCAGTTCTTC.

This clonotype was detected ten times or more. As DNA, the CDR3 is TGCAGTGCCCGGGGACCAATCGGTCAAACCGGGGAGCTGTTTTTT. It specifies CSARGPIGQTGELFF. The chain couples TRBV20-1 to TRBJ2-2; tentatively, D is TRBD1 or TRBD2 (5 bases each). Trimming pared 6 bases from V and 5 bases from J, leaving 19 bases between. The CDR3 sequence is 15 residues long. Germline CDR1 reads DFQATT; CDR2 reads SNEGSKA (reference sequence).

This clonotype was found many times. This rearrangement joins TRBV11-3 to TRBJ2-3, with 14 bases aligning to TRBD2. Germline loops: CDR1 SGHNT, CDR2 YENEEA. The CDR3 spans 16 residues. Losses at the gene ends were 1 base for V and 10 bases for J; bases not matched to a gene: 7. The CDR3 nucleotides are TGTGCCAGCAGCTTAGGGGGACTAGCGGGGGACCGGGCGCAGTATTTT. This translates into CASSLGGLAGDRAQYF.

About this clonotype: Just one base apart from a much larger clone, this may be a read error. The chain links TRBV20-1 to TRBJ2-1; D gene uncertain. CDR3 size: 13 residues. Per the germline V gene, CDR1 is DFQATT and CDR2 is SNEGSKA (reference sequence). CDR3 bases: TGCAGTGCAACCCAAGACTTCTACAATGAGCAGTCCTTC. It codes for CSATQDFYNEQSF.

This clonotype has a count of ten or more. The chain couples TRBV6-1 to TRBJ2-1; a weak D match, TRBD2 (6 bases). Germline V gene lookup returns CDR1 MNHNS and CDR2 SASEGT. This CDR3 spans 17 amino acids. V lost 4 bases, J lost 4 bases, and 20 bases lay in between. The chain's CDR3 is CASSGRVSGSGYNEQFF. CDR3 DNA: TGTGCCAGCAGTGGCCGGGTTAGCGGATCTGGTTACAATGAGCAGTTCTTC.

This clonotype was observed at least ten times. The chain carries TRBV28 and TRBJ2-7; 9 nucleotides match TRBD2. Trimming at V came to 6 bases and at J to 4 bases, leaving 22 bases not matched to a gene. CDR3 size: 19 residues. Germline values: CDR1 MDHEN, CDR2 SYDVKM. CDR3 nucleotide sequence: TGTGCCAGCAGCCCTCCCCGGATCGGTGTGGCGGGAGGGCCGTACGAGCAGTACTTC. Its protein is CASSPPRIGVAGGPYEQYF.

This clonotype was seen many times. This rearrangement joins TRBV27 to TRBJ1-5; 7 bases map to TRBD1. J was trimmed by 7 bases and V by 8 bases; bases with no gene match: 23. Germline V gene data show CDR1 as MNHEY and CDR2 as SMNVEV (reference sequence). The CDR3 extends over 18 amino acids. The CDR3 loop is CASGSTGRARKEDQPQHF. The CDR3 nucleotides are TGTGCCAGCGGATCGACAGGGAGGGCGCGTAAAGAGGACCAGCCCCAGCATTTT.

The J gene is TRBJ2-1, the V gene TRBV30; D is uncertain. Per the germline V gene, CDR1 is GTSNPN and CDR2 is SVGIG (reference sequence). CDR3 length: 11 amino acids. V lost 2 bases and J lost 13, with 12 bases in between. In nucleotides, the CDR3 is TGTGCCTGGAGTCCGGGCTACACCCAGTTCTTC. Translating it yields CAWSPGYTQFF.

Regarding this clonotype: This may be a read error: a much more frequent sequence differs by one nucleotide. The chain couples TRBV5-1 to TRBJ1-3; weak D call: TRBD1 (5 bases). The germline CDR1 and CDR2 sequences are SGHRS and YFSETQ. The CDR3 contains 17 residues. Trimming cost V 1 base and J 0 bases, with 14 bases left between them. Here the CDR3 reads CASSLSSGRSSGNTIYF. CDR3 DNA: TGCGCCAGCAGCTTGTCATCGGGACGTAGCTCTGGAAACACCATATATTTT.

This clonotype was counted at least ten times. The rearrangement links TRBV4-2 to TRBJ2-1; TRBD2 matches at 9 bases. Germline loops: CDR1 LGHNA, CDR2 YNFKEQ. The CDR3 runs to 17 residues. The J segment lost 5 bases and the V segment lost 0 bases, leaving 8 bases of the junction unmatched. CDR3 loop: CASSQEGDSGGDNEQFF. The CDR3 DNA is TGTGCCAGCAGCCAAGAGGGAGATAGCGGGGGCGACAATGAGCAGTTCTTC.

Ten or more counts support this clonotype. The chain couples TRBV6-5 to TRBJ1-2; D is ambiguous. This CDR3 has 14 residues. The germline gives CDR1 MNHEY, CDR2 SVGAGI. Trimming took off 2 bases at V and 2 bases at J, with 9 bases between the two ends. In nucleotides, the CDR3 is TGTGCCAGCAGTTACGCCGGAGAAAACTATGGCTACACCTTC. This encodes CASSYAGENYGYTF.

This clonotype was counted many times. The rearrangement uses TRBV7-8 and TRBJ2-3; 9 nucleotides align to TRBD1. The germline V gene encodes CDR1 SGHVS and CDR2 FQNEAQ. CDR3 length equals 16 residues. Unmatched junction bases numbered 7, after V lost 5 bases and J lost 1 base. CDR3 DNA: TGTGCCAGCAGCCAAACAGGGGGCCCTGGCACAGATACGCAGTATTTT. Its protein is CASSQTGGPGTDTQYF.

This clonotype was observed at least ten times. The chain carries TRBV19 and TRBJ2-4; D is unresolved. Germline V CDR1 and CDR2: LNHDA, SQIVND (reference sequence). Trimming took 5 bases from V and 13 from J, leaving 3 bases between them. The CDR3 extends over 8 amino acids. The CDR3 spells CASSDQYF. CDR3 sequence (DNA): TGTGCCAGTAGTGACCAGTACTTC.

There are many counts of this clonotype. The V gene is TRBV7-8, the J gene TRBJ2-1; TRBD1 agrees at 8 bases. CDR1 and CDR2 from the germline V gene are SGHVS and FQNEAQ. V dropped 5 bases and J dropped 4; count of bases not matched to a gene: 7. The CDR3 sequence is 15 residues long. The CDR3 sequence is CASSLPGQAYNEQFF. CDR3 bases: TGTGCCAGCAGCCTACCGGGACAGGCTTACAATGAGCAGTTCTTC.

About this clonotype: A much larger clone differs from this one at a single base, so this may be a read error. This chain links TRBV7-9 with TRBJ1-2; 8 bases align to TRBD1. Germline values: CDR1 SEHNR, CDR2 FQNEAQ (reference sequence). CDR3 length: 17 residues. CDR3 amino acids: CARSLTLDVKDRAGYTF. Written as DNA, the CDR3 is TGTGCCAGAAGCTTAACCCTAGACGTCAAGGACAGGGCTGGCTACACCTTC.

As concerns this clonotype: A single base separates this from a much larger clone, so it may be a read error. The V call is TRBV7-2, the J call TRBJ2-7; 9 bases are a match to TRBD2. The germline V gene has CDR1 SGHTA and CDR2 FQGNSA. The CDR3 has 15 amino acids. This CDR3 is CASSLVVTSGYEQSF. DNA of the CDR3: TGTGCCAGCAGCTTAGTAGTGACTAGCGGCTACGAGCAGTCCTTC.

On this clonotype: Sequence at one end of the junction differs from germline and may be a read error. V usage is TRBV28 and J usage is TRBJ1-4; 7 nucleotides agree with TRBD1. The CDR3 extends over 13 amino acids. Germline V gives CDR1 MDHEN, CDR2 SYDVKM. The CDR3 DNA is TGTGCCATCAGTTTATACAGGGGAGAAAAACTGTTTTTT. As protein: CAISLYRGEKLFF.